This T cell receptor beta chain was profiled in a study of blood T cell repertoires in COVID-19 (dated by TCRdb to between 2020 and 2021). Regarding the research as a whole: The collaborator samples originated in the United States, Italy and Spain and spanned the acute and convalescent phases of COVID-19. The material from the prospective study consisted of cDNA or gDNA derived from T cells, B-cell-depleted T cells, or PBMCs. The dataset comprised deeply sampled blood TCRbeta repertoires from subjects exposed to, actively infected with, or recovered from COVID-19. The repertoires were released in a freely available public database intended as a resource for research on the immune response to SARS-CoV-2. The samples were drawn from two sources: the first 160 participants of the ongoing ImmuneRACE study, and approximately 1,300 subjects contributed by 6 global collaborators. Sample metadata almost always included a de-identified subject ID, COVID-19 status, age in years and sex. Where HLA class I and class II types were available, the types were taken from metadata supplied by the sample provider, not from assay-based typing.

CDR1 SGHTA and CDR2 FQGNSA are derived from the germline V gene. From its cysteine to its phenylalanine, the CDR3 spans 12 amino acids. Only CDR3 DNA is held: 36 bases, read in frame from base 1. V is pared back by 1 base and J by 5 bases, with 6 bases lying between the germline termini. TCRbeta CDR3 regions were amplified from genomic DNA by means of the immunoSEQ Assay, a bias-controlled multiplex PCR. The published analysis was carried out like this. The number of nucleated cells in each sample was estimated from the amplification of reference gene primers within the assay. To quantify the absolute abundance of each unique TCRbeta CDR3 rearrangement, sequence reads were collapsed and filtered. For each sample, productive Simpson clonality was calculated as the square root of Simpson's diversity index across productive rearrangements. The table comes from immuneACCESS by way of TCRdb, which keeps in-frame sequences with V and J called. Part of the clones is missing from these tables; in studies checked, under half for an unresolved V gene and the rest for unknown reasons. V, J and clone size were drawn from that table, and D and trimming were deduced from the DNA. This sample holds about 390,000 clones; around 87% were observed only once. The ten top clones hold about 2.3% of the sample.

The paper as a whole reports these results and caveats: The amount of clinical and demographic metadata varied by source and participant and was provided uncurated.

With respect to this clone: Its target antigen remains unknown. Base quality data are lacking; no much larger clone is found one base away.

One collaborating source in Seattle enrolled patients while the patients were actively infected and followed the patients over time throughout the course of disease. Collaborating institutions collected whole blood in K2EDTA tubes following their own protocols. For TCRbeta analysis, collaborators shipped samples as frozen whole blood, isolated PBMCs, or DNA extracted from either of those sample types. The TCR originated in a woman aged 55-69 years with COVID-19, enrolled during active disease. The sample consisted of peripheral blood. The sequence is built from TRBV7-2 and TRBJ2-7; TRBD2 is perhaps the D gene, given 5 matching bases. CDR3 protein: CASSLGGHEQYF. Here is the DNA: TGTGCCAGCAGCTTAGGAGGGCACGAGCAGTACTTC.